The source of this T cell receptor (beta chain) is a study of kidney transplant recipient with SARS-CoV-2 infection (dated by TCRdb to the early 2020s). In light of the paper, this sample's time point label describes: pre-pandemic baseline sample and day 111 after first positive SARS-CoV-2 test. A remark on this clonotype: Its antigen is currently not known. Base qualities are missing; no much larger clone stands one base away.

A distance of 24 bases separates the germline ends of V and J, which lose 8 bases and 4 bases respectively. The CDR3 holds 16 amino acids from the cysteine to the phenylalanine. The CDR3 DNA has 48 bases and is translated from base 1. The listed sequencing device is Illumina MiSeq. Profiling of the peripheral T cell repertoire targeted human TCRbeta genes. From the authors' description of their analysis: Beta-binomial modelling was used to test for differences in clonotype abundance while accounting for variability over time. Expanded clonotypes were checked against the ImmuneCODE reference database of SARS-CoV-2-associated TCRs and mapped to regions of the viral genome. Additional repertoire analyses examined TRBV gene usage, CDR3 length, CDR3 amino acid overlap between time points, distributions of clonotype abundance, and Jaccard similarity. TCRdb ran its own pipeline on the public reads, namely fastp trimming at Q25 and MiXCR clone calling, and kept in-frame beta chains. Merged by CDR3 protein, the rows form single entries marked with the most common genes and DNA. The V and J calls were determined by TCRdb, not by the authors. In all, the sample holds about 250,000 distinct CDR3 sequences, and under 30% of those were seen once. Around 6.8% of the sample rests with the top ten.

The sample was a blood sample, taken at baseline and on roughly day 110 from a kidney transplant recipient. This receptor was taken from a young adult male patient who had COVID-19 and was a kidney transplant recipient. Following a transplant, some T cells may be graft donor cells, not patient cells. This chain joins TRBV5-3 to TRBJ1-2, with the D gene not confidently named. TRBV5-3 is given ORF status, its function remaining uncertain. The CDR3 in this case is CASQRRVVRKTYGYTF. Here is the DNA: TGTGCCAGTCAAAGGAGAGTGGTGAGAAAGACCTATGGCTACACCTTC.